The 19 T cell receptor beta chains below were found in one sample sequenced in a study of blood T cell repertoires in COVID-19. TCRdb's copy holds only in-frame clones and misses some; the assay was immunoSEQ multiplex PCR. In the table there are 250,000 to 350,000 clones, 89% of which are singletons. The specimen sequenced was peripheral blood. The receptors originated from a woman aged 55-69 years with acute or convalescent COVID-19.

This clone has just a few counts. The J gene is TRBJ1-1, the V gene TRBV18, with D possibly TRBD1 on 5 matching bases. The V gene's germline CDR1 is KGHSH and CDR2 LQKENI. Trimming shortened V by 6 bases and J by 0 bases, and 11 bases separated the two germline ends. The CDR3 is made up of 14 amino acids. CDR3 sequence: CASSRDFMNTEAFF. In nucleotides, the CDR3 is TGTGCCAGCTCTCGGGACTTCATGAACACTGAAGCTTTCTTT.

The rearrangement uses TRBV6-5 and TRBJ2-7; 7 bases are shared with TRBD1. The length of the CDR3 is 14 residues. V lost 4 bases and J lost 2; bases outside the gene matches: 5. Germline assignment: CDR1 MNHEY and CDR2 SVGAGI. DNA for the CDR3: TGTGCCAGCAGTTCAGGGGGTAGTCCCTACGAGCAGTACTTC. It is translated as CASSSGGSPYEQYF.

V gene TRBV5-1 combines with J gene TRBJ2-5, with TRBD1 as a possible D gene (5 bases). CDR1 is SGHRS and CDR2 is YFSETQ in the germline V gene. The CDR3 runs 14 residues. Trimming cost V 4 bases and J 0 bases, with 10 bases left between them. CDR3: CASSPQGHQETQYF. The DNA of the CDR3 is TGCGCCAGCAGCCCGCAGGGCCACCAAGAGACCCAGTACTTC.

The V and J genes are TRBV6-1 and TRBJ1-1; the D gene is possibly TRBD1 (5 bases). The germline V gene encodes CDR1 MNHNS and CDR2 SASEGT. V was trimmed by 3 bases and J by 8 bases, leaving 13 bases between them. This CDR3 spans 13 amino acids. CDR3 sequence reads: CASSDGARSEAFF. For the CDR3, the DNA is TGTGCCAGCAGTGATGGGGCACGTTCAGAAGCTTTCTTT.

The CDR3 region is CASSQRQGENSPLHF. CDR3 coding DNA: TGTGCCAGCAGCCAGCGACAGGGAGAGAATTCACCCCTCCACTTT. The chain combines TRBV7-2 with TRBJ1-6, with 7 bases aligning to TRBD1. Germline CDR1 reads SGHTA; CDR2 reads FQGNSA. V lost 5 bases to trimming and J lost 7 bases; unmatched junction nucleotides: 8. The CDR3 covers 15 residues.

This chain links TRBV27 with TRBJ1-4; D is ambiguous. The CDR3 length is 14 residues. Trimming cost V 2 bases and J 3 bases, with 7 bases left between them. In germline, CDR1 is MNHEY, CDR2 SMNVEV (reference sequence). CDR3 amino acids: CASSLSIANEKLFF. For the CDR3, the DNA is TGTGCCAGCAGTTTAAGTATAGCTAATGAAAAACTGTTTTTT.

This clone was seen just once. The gene calls are TRBV5-1 and TRBJ1-3; TRBD1 is a possible D gene (6 bases). This CDR3 contains 14 residues. Germline CDR1 and CDR2: SGHRS and YFSETQ. Trimming cost V 5 bases and J 4 bases, with 13 bases left between them. The CDR3 nucleotides read TGCGCCAGCAGGCCCGGGACAACAGGAAACACCATATATTTT. It is translated as CASRPGTTGNTIYF.

The rearrangement links TRBV27 to TRBJ2-2; 7 bases are a match to TRBD1. CDR3 length: 15 amino acids. With 4 bases clipped from V and 1 base from J, the junction kept 3 bases outside the gene matches. Germline V gives CDR1 MNHEY, CDR2 SMNVEV (reference sequence). CDR3 amino acids: CASSWDRKNTGELFF. The DNA of the CDR3 is TGTGCCAGCAGTTGGGACAGAAAGAACACCGGGGAGCTGTTTTTT.

This clone has just one count. The gene calls are TRBV27 and TRBJ2-7; D might be TRBD1 (5 bases). V shed 0 bases and J shed 2 bases, with 8 bases lying between them. This CDR3 comprises 14 residues. Germline V gene data show CDR1 as MNHEY and CDR2 as SMNVEV (reference sequence). The CDR3 nucleotides read TGTGCCAGCAGTTTATCGGGCAGGGCCTACGAGCAGTACTTC. This codes for CASSLSGRAYEQYF.

This chain connects TRBV9 to TRBJ2-5; D may be TRBD1 (6 bases). This CDR3 is built from 14 residues. Trimming removed 5 bases at V and 5 bases at J, with 16 bases between. Looked up from germline, CDR1 is SGDLS and CDR2 is YYNGEE. The CDR3 sequence: CASSPQGSLETQYF. The CDR3 bases are TGTGCCAGCAGTCCACAGGGTAGCCTGGAGACCCAGTACTTC.

The chain recombines TRBV3-1 (or the pseudogene TRBV3-2) with TRBJ1-1, with TRBD1 as a possible D gene (5 bases). The germline CDR1 and CDR2 sequences are LGHDT and YNNKEL (reference sequence). The CDR3 runs to 14 residues. The germline V and J ends were trimmed by 4 bases and 5 bases, with 14 bases remaining between them. CDR3: CASSREGYLTEAFF. CDR3 DNA: TGTGCCAGCAGCCGGGAGGGGTATCTGACTGAAGCTTTCTTT.

The CDR3 DNA reads as TGTGCCAGCTCACCTAGCAATGGCTACGAGCAGTACTTC. Protein: CASSPSNGYEQYF. The chain employs TRBV18 and TRBJ2-7; no clear D. V lost 3 bases to trimming and J lost 3 bases, with 9 bases between them. CDR1 KGHSH and CDR2 LQKENI come from the germline V gene. This CDR3 comprises 13 residues.

The chain has TRBV28 and TRBJ1-4; 9 bases fit TRBD1. Germline CDR1 MDHEN, CDR2 SYDVKM. J was trimmed by 2 bases and V by 2 bases; bases with no gene match: 3. This CDR3 is 16 amino acids long. The CDR3 nucleotides read TGTGCCAGCAGTTTAACACAGGGGGCGACTAATGAAAAACTGTTTTTT. This encodes CASSLTQGATNEKLFF.

The chain links TRBV3-1 (or the pseudogene TRBV3-2) to TRBJ2-1, with 11 nucleotides matching TRBD2. Germline lookup yields CDR1 LGHDT and CDR2 YNNKEL (reference sequence). The CDR3 totals 15 residues. Losses at the gene ends were 5 bases for V and 7 bases for J; bases not matched to a gene: 7. The DNA of the CDR3 is TGTGCCAGCAGCTCCTTAGCGGGGGGGCGGAATGAGCAGTTCTTC. It codes for CASSSLAGGRNEQFF.

J is TRBJ2-5 and V is TRBV10-3; no reliable D call. The CDR3 loop spans 13 amino acids. Germline V gives CDR1 ENHRY, CDR2 SYGVKD. The V end lost 3 bases, the J end lost 5 bases, and 10 bases lay between the germline ends. CDR3 sequence reads: CAISDTAWETQYF. The CDR3 region has the DNA TGTGCCATCAGTGATACAGCCTGGGAGACCCAGTACTTC.

This clone showed up just once. The chain uses TRBV7-3 and TRBJ1-1, with D perhaps matching TRBD1 (6 bases). Trimming stripped 5 bases from V and 6 bases from J, with 16 bases between. CDR3 length: 14 residues. From germline, CDR1 is SGHTA and CDR2 FQGTGA. The CDR3 nucleotides read TGTGCCAGCAGCAAACAGGGAACGGGCGCTGAAGCTTTCTTT. It yields the protein CASSKQGTGAEAFF.

The chain carries TRBV19 and TRBJ1-5; weak D call: TRBD1 (6 bases). Germline CDR1 reads LNHDA; CDR2 reads SQIVND (reference sequence). V dropped 0 bases and J dropped 6 bases, with 12 bases sitting between them. CDR3 size: 15 residues. CDR3 sequence: CASSIDIGGVQPQHF. CDR3 sequence (DNA): TGTGCCAGTAGTATAGACATAGGGGGAGTTCAGCCCCAGCATTTT.

The rearrangement uses TRBV24-1 and TRBJ2-3, with D possibly being TRBD2 (6 bases). Looked up from germline, CDR1 is KGHDR and CDR2 is SFDVKD. Trimming removed 1 base from V and 5 bases from J, with 15 bases in between. The CDR3 extends over 16 amino acids. CDR3 DNA sequence: TGTGCCACCAGTGATTTAGGCCAGGGAGGAAAAGATACGCAGTATTTT. Its protein is CATSDLGQGGKDTQYF.

V is TRBV4-3 and J is TRBJ1-5, with 12 bases that match TRBD1. This CDR3 comprises 16 residues. From germline, CDR1 is LGHNA and CDR2 YSLEER. V dropped 0 bases and J dropped 6; count of bases not matched to a gene: 3. The CDR3 here is CASSQDGTGGVQPQHF. CDR3 in DNA: TGCGCCAGCAGCCAAGATGGGACAGGGGGCGTTCAGCCCCAGCATTTT.